What follows are 11 T cell receptor beta chains derived from one specimen sequenced in a study of T-cell reconstitution after alpha-beta-depleted transplantation in children. The authors prepared the TCRbeta library with unique molecular identifiers. One entry per CDR3 protein results from TCRdb running MiXCR on the PCR reads. The sample holds roughly 400,000 distinct CDR3 sequences, 43% seen once. This material consisted of PBMCs, taken before TCRalphabeta/CD19-depleted stem cell transplant. These receptors were obtained from a girl aged 2-15 years with aplastic anemia, due to receive a stem cell transplant.

The chain employs TRBV6-1 and TRBJ2-4; 11 positions match TRBD1. The CDR3 is 15 amino acids. J was trimmed by 6 bases and V by 6 bases; bases with no gene match: 7. Germline-derived CDR1 and CDR2 are MNHNS and SASEGT. CDR3 bases: TGTGCCAGCAGGGCACTGGGACAGGGGGTAAACATTCAGTACTTC. As protein: CASRALGQGVNIQYF.

This sequence joins TRBV15 and TRBJ1-5; no firm D call. The CDR3 contains 15 residues. The V end was cut by 4 bases, the J end by 0 bases, with 10 bases between. The germline CDR1 and CDR2 sequences are LNHNV and YYDKDF (reference sequence). The CDR3 protein is CATSTGLTSNQPQHF. The CDR3 DNA follows: TGTGCCACCAGCACGGGATTGACTAGCAATCAGCCCCAGCATTTT.

The chain carries TRBV5-1 and TRBJ1-4; D unresolved. The CDR3 runs to 14 residues. V lost 4 bases, J lost 6 bases, and 13 bases lay in between. Germline V CDR1 and CDR2: SGHRS, YFSETQ. In DNA, the CDR3 is TGCGCCAGCAGCGGGAACGGAGAAGATGAAAAACTGTTTTTT. This encodes CASSGNGEDEKLFF.

The table lists this clonotype with many counts. J is TRBJ2-2 and V is TRBV4-1, with D maybe TRBD1 (6 bases). This CDR3 has 17 residues. Per germline, CDR1 MGHRA and CDR2 YSYEKL. V lost 3 bases to trimming and J lost 0 bases, with 14 bases between them. This CDR3 is CASSHPGQTTNTGELFF. As DNA, the CDR3 is TGCGCCAGCAGCCATCCTGGACAGACAACGAACACCGGGGAGCTGTTTTTT.

This clonotype was picked up many times. The V gene is TRBV12-3 or TRBV12-4, the J gene TRBJ2-7; no reliable D call. The CDR3 is made up of 14 amino acids. Trimming stripped 5 bases from V and 5 bases from J, with 16 bases between. CDR3 bases: TGTGCCAGCAGTCTGACAAGATCTACCCACGAGCAGTACTTC. Its translation: CASSLTRSTHEQYF.

This clonotype was counted at least ten times. The chain is built from TRBV12-3 or TRBV12-4 and TRBJ1-1, with TRBD1 matching over 8 bases. With V trimmed by 6 bases and J by 1 base, 7 bases remained unmatched. CDR3 length: 15 residues. CDR3 coding DNA: TGTGCCAGCAGCCCCAGGGGGCTGAAGAACACTGAAGCTTTCTTT. This codes for CASSPRGLKNTEAFF.

This rearrangement joins TRBV20-1 to TRBJ1-5; 11 nucleotides agree with TRBD1. The CDR3 spans 15 residues. CDR1 and CDR2 from the germline V gene are DFQATT and SNEGSKA (reference sequence). Trimming at V came to 1 base and at J to 7 bases, leaving 6 bases not matched to a gene. CDR3 sequence reads: CSARVGTGGRQPQHF. The DNA of the CDR3 is TGCAGTGCTAGAGTAGGGACAGGGGGGAGACAGCCCCAGCATTTT.

This clonotype was counted only a few times. This chain joins TRBV5-1 and TRBJ2-3; tentative D call: TRBD1 (6 bases). V was pared by 0 bases and J by 1 base, with 9 bases between. This CDR3 spans 15 amino acids. CDR1 is SGHRS, CDR2 YFSETQ, per germline. For the CDR3, the DNA is TGCGCCAGCAGCTTGGCCCAGGGGCGCACAGATACGCAGTATTTT. This sequence encodes CASSLAQGRTDTQYF. The variable domain in full, with the rest retrieved from reference TRBV5-1 and TRBJ2-3, is KAGVTQTPRYLIKTRGQQVTLSCSPISGHRSVSWYQQTPGQGLQFLFEYFSETQRNKGNFPGRFSGRQFSNSRSEMNVSTLELGDSALYLCASSLAQGRTDTQYFGPGTRLTVL.

The J gene is TRBJ2-1, the V gene TRBV24-1; TRBD1 matches at 10 bases. The germline gives CDR1 KGHDR, CDR2 SFDVKD. The CDR3 has 18 residues. V lost 2 bases and J lost 7; bases outside the gene matches: 13. The CDR3 is CATSDSFGGTGEGNEQFF. In nucleotides, the CDR3 is TGTGCCACCAGTGATTCGTTCGGGGGGACAGGGGAGGGAAATGAGCAGTTCTTC.

J is TRBJ2-1 and V is TRBV5-1; perhaps TRBD1 as D (6 bases). Trimming took 0 bases from V and 0 from J, leaving 16 bases between them. Germline values: CDR1 SGHRS, CDR2 YFSETQ. CDR3 size: 18 residues. The CDR3 bases are TGCGCCAGCAGCTTGGAAAGGACAGAGATCAACTCCTACAATGAGCAGTTCTTC. It specifies CASSLERTEINSYNEQFF. The full variable domain, rest sourced from reference TRBV5-1 and TRBJ2-1, is KAGVTQTPRYLIKTRGQQVTLSCSPISGHRSVSWYQQTPGQGLQFLFEYFSETQRNKGNFPGRFSGRQFSNSRSEMNVSTLELGDSALYLCASSLERTEINSYNEQFFGPGTRLTVL.

The chain combines TRBV20-1 with TRBJ2-2, with 13 bases matching TRBD2. The junction had 5 bases not matched to a gene; V was cut back by 3 bases and J by 1 base. The CDR3 loop spans 17 amino acids. Germline CDR1 is DFQATT and CDR2 is SNEGSKA (reference sequence). The CDR3 DNA follows: TGCAGTGCTAGGCGACTAGCGGGAGGTTGGAACACCGGGGAGCTGTTTTTT. Translation gives CSARRLAGGWNTGELFF.